This is a list of T cell receptor beta chains from one sample in a study of blood T cell repertoires in COVID-19. Libraries were prepared by immunoSEQ multiplex PCR; TCRdb keeps only in-frame clonotypes and omits some of them. The sample shows roughly 150,000 clones, approximately 80% of them seen only once. Sequences were obtained from peripheral blood. These receptors all come from a human donor in a cohort sampled during active COVID-19. CDR3s include the opening cysteine and the closing phenylalanine or tryptophan. Fields, in order: J gene, D gene, clone size, V gene, CDR3 protein, CDR3 DNA. D genes are given only for firm matches. A clone size is listed for some rows: how often the clone was seen (once, few, many), or a class if it is expanded.

J gene: TRBJ2-2; D gene: .; clone size: .; V gene: TRBV7-2; CDR3 protein: CASSSRQRNTGELFF; CDR3 DNA: TGTGCCAGCAGCTCCCGACAGAGGAACACCGGGGAGCTGTTTTTT
J gene: TRBJ1-4; D gene: TRBD1; clone size: .; V gene: TRBV9; CDR3 protein: CASSAEDRKNEKLFF; CDR3 DNA: TGTGCCAGCAGCGCCGAGGACAGGAAGAATGAAAAACTGTTTTTT
J gene: TRBJ1-4; D gene: .; clone size: .; V gene: TRBV30; CDR3 protein: CAWNQGQKLFF; CDR3 DNA: TGTGCCTGGAATCAGGGCCAAAAACTGTTTTTT
J gene: TRBJ2-6; D gene: TRBD1; clone size: .; V gene: TRBV5-4; CDR3 protein: CASSAPRWGQGATGANVLTF; CDR3 DNA: TGTGCCAGCAGCGCGCCCCGTTGGGGACAGGGGGCAACTGGGGCCAACGTCCTGACTTTC
J gene: TRBJ2-1; D gene: .; clone size: .; V gene: TRBV19; CDR3 protein: CASRQGQGGYSSYNEQFF; CDR3 DNA: TGTGCCAGTAGACAGGGGCAGGGGGGCTATAGCTCCTACAATGAGCAGTTCTTC
J gene: TRBJ1-3; D gene: TRBD1; clone size: .; V gene: TRBV7-2; CDR3 protein: CASAAGGFGNTIYF; CDR3 DNA: TGTGCCAGCGCGGCAGGGGGCTTTGGAAACACCATATATTTT
J gene: TRBJ1-2; D gene: TRBD1; clone size: few; V gene: TRBV2; CDR3 protein: CASIPGGLYYGYTF; CDR3 DNA: TGTGCCAGCATCCCAGGGGGTCTTTATTATGGCTACACCTTC
J gene: TRBJ2-3; D gene: .; clone size: .; V gene: TRBV27; CDR3 protein: CASSLQDWTAVGDTQYF; CDR3 DNA: TGTGCCAGCAGTTTACAGGACTGGACAGCCGTGGGGGATACGCAGTATTTT
J gene: TRBJ1-3; D gene: .; clone size: .; V gene: TRBV28; CDR3 protein: CASSFGGAGNTIYF; CDR3 DNA: TGTGCCAGCAGTTTCGGGGGGGCTGGAAACACCATATATTTT
J gene: TRBJ1-1; D gene: .; clone size: .; V gene: TRBV6-2/TRBV6-3; CDR3 protein: CASSLTPLVFWTEAFF; CDR3 DNA: TGTGCCAGCAGTCTTACTCCATTGGTCTTTTGGACTGAAGCTTTCTTT
J gene: TRBJ2-3; D gene: TRBD1; clone size: .; V gene: TRBV7-9; CDR3 protein: CASSRDPGQGARGDTQYF; CDR3 DNA: TGTGCCAGCAGCCGTGATCCGGGACAGGGGGCCCGGGGAGATACGCAGTATTTT
J gene: TRBJ2-2; D gene: .; clone size: .; V gene: TRBV4-3; CDR3 protein: CASSQAGEGITGELFF; CDR3 DNA: TGCGCCAGCAGCCAAGCAGGGGAGGGTATCACCGGGGAGCTGTTTTTT
J gene: TRBJ1-6; D gene: TRBD1; clone size: .; V gene: TRBV18; CDR3 protein: CASSLSGQGMGNSPLHF; CDR3 DNA: TGTGCCAGCTCACTAAGCGGACAGGGGATGGGTAATTCACCCCTCCACTTT
J gene: TRBJ1-1; D gene: .; clone size: .; V gene: TRBV2; CDR3 protein: CASGGWVGTEAFF; CDR3 DNA: TGTGCCAGCGGGGGGTGGGTTGGCACTGAAGCTTTCTTT
J gene: TRBJ2-4; D gene: .; clone size: .; V gene: TRBV2; CDR3 protein: CASSVAKNIQYF; CDR3 DNA: TGTGCCAGCAGCGTCGCCAAAAACATTCAGTACTTC
J gene: TRBJ1-2; D gene: .; clone size: .; V gene: TRBV3-1/TRBV3-2; CDR3 protein: CASSQGQGGYTF; CDR3 DNA: TGTGCCAGCAGCCAAGGGCAGGGTGGCTACACCTTC
J gene: TRBJ1-1; D gene: .; clone size: .; V gene: TRBV11-2; CDR3 protein: CASSLWGGVELMNTEAFF; CDR3 DNA: TGTGCCAGCAGCTTATGGGGAGGGGTGGAATTGATGAACACTGAAGCTTTCTTT
J gene: TRBJ2-1; D gene: .; clone size: .; V gene: TRBV28; CDR3 protein: CASSHKGQYNEQFF; CDR3 DNA: TGTGCCAGCAGTCATAAGGGGCAGTACAATGAGCAGTTCTTC
J gene: TRBJ2-5; D gene: TRBD2; clone size: .; V gene: TRBV3-1/TRBV3-2; CDR3 protein: CASAPTSGARETQYF; CDR3 DNA: TGTGCCAGCGCCCCGACTAGCGGGGCGAGAGAGACCCAGTACTTC
J gene: TRBJ2-7; D gene: .; clone size: .; V gene: TRBV29-1; CDR3 protein: CSVRGTQYEQYF; CDR3 DNA: TGCAGCGTTAGGGGTACCCAATACGAGCAGTACTTC
J gene: TRBJ2-3; D gene: TRBD1; clone size: once; V gene: TRBV6-4; CDR3 protein: CASVDRVFSTDTQYF; CDR3 DNA: TGTGCCAGTGTAGACAGGGTCTTTAGCACAGATACGCAGTATTTT
J gene: TRBJ2-3; D gene: .; clone size: .; V gene: TRBV7-2; CDR3 protein: CASSLVSSTDTQYF; CDR3 DNA: TGTGCCAGCAGCTTAGTCTCGAGCACAGATACGCAGTATTTT
J gene: TRBJ1-2; D gene: .; clone size: .; V gene: TRBV5-6; CDR3 protein: CASSPPGSANYGYTF; CDR3 DNA: TGTGCCAGCAGTCCGCCAGGGTCGGCTAACTATGGCTACACCTTC
J gene: TRBJ2-6; D gene: .; clone size: .; V gene: TRBV7-9; CDR3 protein: CASSLGQARANVLTF; CDR3 DNA: TGTGCCAGCAGCTTAGGACAGGCTAGGGCCAACGTCCTGACTTTC
J gene: TRBJ2-5; D gene: .; clone size: .; V gene: TRBV5-5; CDR3 protein: CASSLAREETQYF; CDR3 DNA: TGTGCCAGCAGCTTGGCCCGGGAAGAGACCCAGTACTTC
J gene: TRBJ2-7; D gene: TRBD2; clone size: .; V gene: TRBV6-2/TRBV6-3; CDR3 protein: CASSYGYGSTSGAYEQYF; CDR3 DNA: TGTGCCAGCAGTTACGGGTATGGATCGACTAGCGGGGCCTACGAGCAGTACTTC
J gene: TRBJ1-1; D gene: .; clone size: .; V gene: TRBV29-1; CDR3 protein: CSVGSDRRGTEAFF; CDR3 DNA: TGCAGCGTTGGGTCGGACCGAAGGGGCACTGAAGCTTTCTTT
J gene: TRBJ1-3; D gene: .; clone size: .; V gene: TRBV29-1; CDR3 protein: CSVEVSPSSGNTIYF; CDR3 DNA: TGCAGCGTTGAAGTTTCTCCCTCCTCTGGAAACACCATATATTTT
J gene: TRBJ2-5; D gene: TRBD2; clone size: .; V gene: TRBV11-1; CDR3 protein: CASSPRLAGYEETQYF; CDR3 DNA: TGTGCCAGCAGCCCCCGACTAGCGGGATATGAAGAGACCCAGTACTTC
J gene: TRBJ1-3; D gene: .; clone size: .; V gene: TRBV4-1; CDR3 protein: CASSRIGVSGNTIYF; CDR3 DNA: TGCGCCAGCAGCAGAATAGGGGTCTCTGGAAACACCATATATTTT
J gene: TRBJ2-7; D gene: TRBD2; clone size: .; V gene: TRBV7-2; CDR3 protein: CASSLAQGGSYEQYF; CDR3 DNA: TGTGCCAGCAGCTTAGCCCAGGGAGGGTCCTACGAGCAGTACTTC
J gene: TRBJ1-2; D gene: .; clone size: .; V gene: TRBV9; CDR3 protein: CASSEQGLGDGYTF; CDR3 DNA: TGTGCCAGCAGCGAACAGGGCCTAGGGGATGGCTACACCTTC
J gene: TRBJ2-6; D gene: .; clone size: .; V gene: TRBV19; CDR3 protein: CASSRSTDTRYLTF; CDR3 DNA: TGTGCCAGTAGTCGTTCGACAGATACGCGATACCTGACTTTC
J gene: TRBJ2-7; D gene: TRBD1; clone size: once; V gene: TRBV11-3; CDR3 protein: CASSQRLDRGLHEQYF; CDR3 DNA: TGTGCCAGCAGCCAGAGGTTGGACAGGGGGCTTCACGAGCAGTACTTC
J gene: TRBJ1-2; D gene: TRBD1; clone size: .; V gene: TRBV19; CDR3 protein: CASSGPLDRNYGYTF; CDR3 DNA: TGTGCCAGTAGTGGCCCTTTGGACAGGAACTATGGCTACACCTTC
J gene: TRBJ1-2; D gene: .; clone size: .; V gene: TRBV4-3; CDR3 protein: CASSQRSGNYGYTF; CDR3 DNA: TGCGCCAGCAGCCAAAGGTCGGGGAACTATGGCTACACCTTC
J gene: TRBJ1-3; D gene: .; clone size: .; V gene: TRBV11-2; CDR3 protein: CASSFGDSGNTIYF; CDR3 DNA: TGTGCCAGCAGCTTCGGGGACTCTGGAAACACCATATATTTT
J gene: TRBJ1-1; D gene: .; clone size: .; V gene: TRBV12-3/TRBV12-4; CDR3 protein: CASSPDFDTEAFF; CDR3 DNA: TGTGCCAGTAGCCCGGACTTCGACACTGAAGCTTTCTTT
J gene: TRBJ1-1; D gene: .; clone size: many; V gene: TRBV29-1; CDR3 protein: CSVVGRGQSGPGTEAFF; CDR3 DNA: TGCAGCGTTGTCGGTAGGGGCCAATCTGGCCCCGGCACTGAAGCTTTCTTT
J gene: TRBJ2-3; D gene: TRBD1; clone size: .; V gene: TRBV24-1; CDR3 protein: CATSDLNGDRDLGTQYF; CDR3 DNA: TGTGCCACCAGTGATTTAAATGGGGACAGGGACTTGGGGACGCAGTATTTT
J gene: TRBJ2-4; D gene: .; clone size: .; V gene: TRBV11-2; CDR3 protein: CASSTQGGLAKNIQYF; CDR3 DNA: TGTGCCAGCAGCACACAGGGAGGGCTAGCCAAAAACATTCAGTACTTC
J gene: TRBJ2-7; D gene: .; clone size: .; V gene: TRBV30; CDR3 protein: CALNLGGIYEQYF; CDR3 DNA: TGTGCCCTAAATTTGGGGGGAATCTACGAGCAGTACTTC
J gene: TRBJ1-3; D gene: TRBD1; clone size: many; V gene: TRBV6-5; CDR3 protein: CASSYAWTGSGNTIYF; CDR3 DNA: TGTGCCAGCAGTTACGCCTGGACAGGGTCTGGAAACACCATATATTTT
J gene: TRBJ2-5; D gene: .; clone size: .; V gene: TRBV7-8; CDR3 protein: CASSLDSGGGETQYF; CDR3 DNA: TGTGCCAGCAGCTTAGATAGCGGAGGTGGGGAGACCCAGTACTTC
J gene: TRBJ2-7; D gene: .; clone size: .; V gene: TRBV5-1; CDR3 protein: CASSLYSGFSYEQYF; CDR3 DNA: TGCGCCAGCAGCTTATACTCAGGGTTCTCCTACGAGCAGTACTTC
J gene: TRBJ1-6; D gene: .; clone size: many; V gene: TRBV28; CDR3 protein: CASRPPSRNSPLHF; CDR3 DNA: TGTGCCAGCAGACCCCCGAGCCGTAATTCACCCCTCCACTTT
J gene: TRBJ2-7; D gene: TRBD1; clone size: .; V gene: TRBV30; CDR3 protein: CAWRMTGTEQYF; CDR3 DNA: TGTGCCTGGAGGATGACAGGGACCGAGCAGTACTTC
J gene: TRBJ2-1; D gene: .; clone size: .; V gene: TRBV6-5; CDR3 protein: CASRRGSYNEQFF; CDR3 DNA: TGTGCCAGCAGACGGGGATCCTACAATGAGCAGTTCTTC
J gene: TRBJ2-3; D gene: TRBD1; clone size: few; V gene: TRBV6-5; CDR3 protein: CASSQRTGVDTQYF; CDR3 DNA: TGTGCCAGCAGCCAAAGGACAGGGGTAGATACGCAGTATTTT
J gene: TRBJ1-1; D gene: TRBD1; clone size: .; V gene: TRBV7-3; CDR3 protein: CASSLGTGSNTEAFF; CDR3 DNA: TGTGCCAGCAGCTTAGGGACAGGGAGTAACACTGAAGCTTTCTTT
J gene: TRBJ2-3; D gene: TRBD2; clone size: once; V gene: TRBV7-7; CDR3 protein: CASSSGLAGTDTQYF; CDR3 DNA: TGTGCCAGCAGCTCCGGACTAGCGGGCACAGATACGCAGTATTTT
J gene: TRBJ1-6; D gene: .; clone size: .; V gene: TRBV19; CDR3 protein: CASTNREYSPLHF; CDR3 DNA: TGTGCCAGTACTAACAGGGAATATTCACCCCTCCACTTT
J gene: TRBJ2-1; D gene: .; clone size: few; V gene: TRBV5-1; CDR3 protein: CASSFSPDNEQFF; CDR3 DNA: TGCGCCAGCAGCTTCTCTCCGGACAATGAGCAGTTCTTC
J gene: TRBJ1-1; D gene: .; clone size: .; V gene: TRBV7-3; CDR3 protein: CASSLSKQSEAFF; CDR3 DNA: TGTGCCAGCAGCCTCTCGAAACAGAGTGAAGCTTTCTTT